These T cell receptor beta chains were read from a single sample in a study of Ad26.COV2.S vaccination and SARS-CoV-2 variants. Measured with immunoSEQ multiplex PCR; TCRdb has only the in-frame clones, and not every one. The table shows about 350,000 clones, with roughly 90% occurring only once. This specimen was peripheral blood, taken in a trial of Ad26.COV2.S vaccine versus placebo. Every receptor here comes from a person aged 18 to 59 who received the Ad26.COV2.S COVID-19 vaccine or a placebo. CDR3s include the opening cysteine and the closing phenylalanine or tryptophan. A D gene is named only where the DNA matches it firmly. A clone size is listed for some rows: how often the clone was seen (once, few, many), or a class if it is expanded.

D	V	J	size	CDR3	DNA
TRBD2	TRBV9	TRBJ2-2	.	CASSLTSAGELFF	TGTGCCAGCAGCCTTACTAGCGCCGGGGAGCTGTTTTTT
TRBD2	TRBV10-1	TRBJ2-7	.	CASSAGTSGTEQYF	TGCGCCAGCAGTGCGGGGACTAGCGGGACCGAGCAGTACTTC
.	TRBV28	TRBJ2-7	.	CASSQKRKAVYEQYF	TGTGCCAGCAGCCAGAAACGGAAAGCGGTATACGAGCAGTACTTC
TRBD1	TRBV19	TRBJ2-7	.	CASSTISTGTGRYEQYF	TGTGCCAGTAGTACCATCTCCACCGGGACAGGGCGCTACGAGCAGTACTTC
.	TRBV5-1	TRBJ1-2	.	CASSEVVTSNYGYTF	TGCGCCAGCAGCGAGGTTGTCACATCTAACTATGGCTACACCTTC
.	TRBV4-3	TRBJ2-5	.	CASSQGSGRGETQYF	TGCGCCAGCAGCCAAGGTTCAGGCCGGGGGGAGACCCAGTACTTC
.	TRBV10-2	TRBJ2-3	.	CASSPGELKVGTDTQYF	TGCGCCAGCTCCCCAGGGGAGTTGAAGGTTGGCACAGATACGCAGTATTTT
.	TRBV28	TRBJ2-3	few	CASSLPKEADTQYF	TGTGCCAGCTCCCTTCCCAAGGAGGCAGATACGCAGTATTTT
.	TRBV19	TRBJ2-3	once	CASSIRAGTSTDTQYF	TGTGCCAGTAGTATCCGGGCAGGAACTAGCACAGATACGCAGTATTTT
TRBD2	TRBV23-1	TRBJ2-1	.	CASSQSIGNVSGRTYNEQFF	TGCGCCAGCAGTCAATCGATAGGTAATGTTAGCGGGAGAACCTACAATGAGCAGTTCTTC
.	TRBV4-1	TRBJ1-1	.	CASSQDLVRDAFF	TGCGCCAGCAGCCAAGATCTTGTCAGGGATGCTTTCTTT
.	TRBV21-1	TRBJ1-6	once	CASPFRDRDNSPLHF	TGTGCCAGCCCATTCCGCGACAGAGATAATTCACCCCTCCACTTT
.	TRBV9	TRBJ2-1	.	CASSARFGSLGENYNEQFF	TGTGCCAGCAGCGCCCGTTTTGGGTCATTGGGGGAAAACTACAATGAGCAGTTCTTC
.	TRBV28	TRBJ1-1	.	CASSLLVNTEAFF	TGTGCCAGCAGTTTGTTGGTTAACACTGAAGCTTTCTTT
TRBD2	TRBV7-2	TRBJ2-3	.	CASRSSGGASTDTQYF	TGTGCCAGCAGGTCCAGCGGGGGGGCCAGTACAGATACGCAGTATTTT
TRBD1	TRBV6-2/TRBV6-3	TRBJ1-6	.	CASSDRDRGQYPYNSPLHF	TGTGCCAGCAGTGACCGGGACAGGGGGCAGTACCCCTATAATTCACCCCTCCACTTT
.	TRBV10-1	TRBJ1-1	.	CASSEGSLNTEAFF	TGCGCCAGCAGTGAAGGCAGCTTGAACACTGAAGCTTTCTTT
TRBD1	TRBV27	TRBJ2-3	.	CASSLSGQGGTDTQYF	TGTGCCAGCAGTTTATCAGGACAGGGGGGCACAGATACGCAGTATTTT
.	TRBV29-1	TRBJ1-1	.	CSVERGAGTEAFF	TGCAGCGTTGAAAGGGGGGCAGGCACTGAAGCTTTCTTT
TRBD1	TRBV29-1	TRBJ2-1	.	CSVVGSGGSSYNEQFF	TGCAGCGTTGTAGGGTCAGGGGGAAGCTCCTACAATGAGCAGTTCTTC
.	TRBV5-6	TRBJ1-3	.	CASSLAPNSGNTIYF	TGTGCCAGCAGCTTGGCTCCCAACTCTGGAAACACCATATATTTT
TRBD2	TRBV5-1	TRBJ2-1	.	CASSFGLANIGQFF	TGCGCCAGCAGCTTCGGACTAGCAAACATAGGGCAGTTCTTC
.	TRBV6-5	TRBJ1-6	once	CASSRRAGSNSPLHF	TGTGCCAGCAGTAGGCGGGCGGGATCGAATTCACCCCTCCACTTT
TRBD1	TRBV4-2	TRBJ2-2	.	CASSRAGGENTGELFF	TGTGCCAGCAGCCGAGCAGGGGGCGAGAACACCGGGGAGCTGTTTTTT
.	TRBV7-2	TRBJ2-7	.	CASSFLGTAYEQYF	TGTGCCAGCAGCTTTTTAGGAACGGCCTACGAGCAGTACTTC
.	TRBV11-2	TRBJ2-7	.	CASSLDHGQAYEQYF	TGTGCCAGCAGCTTAGATCACGGGCAGGCCTACGAGCAGTACTTC